This TCR beta chain emerged from a study of blood T cell repertoires in COVID-19 (dated by TCRdb to about 2020). Regarding the complete study: Samples covering the acute and convalescent phases of COVID-19 were provided by collaborators in the United States, Italy and Spain. The prospective study material was composed of cDNA or gDNA derived from T cells, B-cell-depleted T cells, or PBMCs. Deeply sampled blood TCRbeta repertoires from subjects exposed to, actively infected with, or recovered from COVID-19 were included in the dataset. The repertoires were released in a freely available public database intended as a resource for research on the immune response to SARS-CoV-2. The samples were drawn from two sources: the first 160 participants of the ongoing ImmuneRACE study, and about 1,300 subjects contributed by 6 global collaborators. Sample metadata almost always included a de-identified subject ID, COVID-19 status, age in years and sex. HLA class I and class II types, where available, came from metadata supplied by the sample provider rather than from assay-based typing.

The immunoSEQ Assay, a bias-controlled multiplex PCR, was used to amplify TCRbeta CDR3 regions from genomic DNA. The source study handled its data this way. The number of nucleated cells in each sample was estimated by amplification of reference gene primers within the assay. To quantify the absolute abundance of each unique TCRbeta CDR3 rearrangement, sequence reads were collapsed and filtered. For each sample, productive Simpson clonality was calculated as the square root of Simpson's diversity index across productive rearrangements. TCRdb obtained this table from immuneACCESS and retained in-frame rearrangements with V and J assigned. These tables miss some clones; where compared with another copy, unresolved V genes account for less than half of the shortfall, and the remainder is unexplained. Clone size and the V and J calls come from that table; the DNA yielded D and trimming. Here the sample has 40,000 to 55,000 clones; 89% occur a single time. In total, the top ten clones hold around 15% of the sample.

Study-wide findings and limitations: Clinical and demographic metadata were provided uncurated, with the amount varying by source and participant.

The CDR3 runs 15 residues from the cysteine to the phenylalanine. Left in the record is the CDR3 DNA by itself, 45 bases read in frame from the first base. CDR1 SGHNT and CDR2 YYREEE were looked up in the germline V gene (reference sequence). Trimming takes 5 bases from V and 3 bases from J, and the germline ends sit 18 bases apart. Collaborating institutions collected whole blood in K2EDTA tubes following their own protocols. For TCRbeta analysis, collaborators shipped samples in one of three forms: frozen whole blood, isolated PBMCs, or DNA extracted from either of those sample types. In the case of this clone: The specificity of this receptor is unknown. No much larger clone is present one base from it, and per-base qualities are unavailable.

This sequence uses TRBV5-4 and TRBJ2-7; 6 matching bases give a weak D call of TRBD1. This receptor was identified in an older man with active COVID-19. Input material: peripheral blood. In nucleotides, the sequence is TGTGCCAGCAGTTCAATGGCAGGGGTCCGCTACGAGCAGTACTTC. It codes for CASSSMAGVRYEQYF.